These T cell receptor beta chains were read from a single sample in a study of Ad26.COV2.S vaccination and SARS-CoV-2 variants. Using immunoSEQ multiplex PCR, the repertoire was profiled, and TCRdb retains in-frame clones only, with some absent. The data contain about 680,000 clones, roughly 90% of them seen just once; the ten biggest clones take up over 1.3%. The source material was peripheral blood, sampled in a trial of Ad26.COV2.S vaccine versus placebo. Source of these receptors: a person aged 18 to 65 who received the Ad26.COV2.S COVID-19 vaccine or a placebo. Both conserved end residues are part of each CDR3.

TRBV11-3 | CASSLSPGQGEQYF
TRBV25-1 | CASSERQNFYGYTF
TRBV19 | CASSDGRPTDTQYF
TRBV5-4 | CASSRTGVTGELFF
TRBV13 | CASRGGLGQSPLHF
TRBV7-9 | CASSLASGNTIYF
TRBV27 | CASSRSGGAKNEQFF
TRBV6-6 | CASRNTGGVETQYF
TRBV7-9 | CASSSTRNNQPQHF
TRBV9 | CASSSETSGGRDTQYF
TRBV5-5 | CASSLTASGLGTDTQYF
TRBV7-9 | CASSFTDNEQFF
TRBV19 | CASGQGEGAYEQYF
TRBV19 | CASTQGVVNQPQHF
TRBV27 | CASSKPRGQIQETQYF
TRBV3-1/TRBV3-2 | CASSRSSGTDTEAFF
TRBV18 | CASSPWTGNTEAFF
TRBV7-6 | CASSLVLAGGGEQYF
TRBV27 | CASSRQGGNQPQHF
TRBV18 | CASSRQGVGDQPQHF
TRBV10-3 | CASLGAGHTEAFF
TRBV5-1 | CASSLSGKGETQYF
TRBV7-2 | CASSLGGGLNQPQHF
TRBV30 | CAWSTIQGGGETQYF
TRBV30 | CAWRRGTGDSPLHF
TRBV5-4 | CASGIDTGELFF